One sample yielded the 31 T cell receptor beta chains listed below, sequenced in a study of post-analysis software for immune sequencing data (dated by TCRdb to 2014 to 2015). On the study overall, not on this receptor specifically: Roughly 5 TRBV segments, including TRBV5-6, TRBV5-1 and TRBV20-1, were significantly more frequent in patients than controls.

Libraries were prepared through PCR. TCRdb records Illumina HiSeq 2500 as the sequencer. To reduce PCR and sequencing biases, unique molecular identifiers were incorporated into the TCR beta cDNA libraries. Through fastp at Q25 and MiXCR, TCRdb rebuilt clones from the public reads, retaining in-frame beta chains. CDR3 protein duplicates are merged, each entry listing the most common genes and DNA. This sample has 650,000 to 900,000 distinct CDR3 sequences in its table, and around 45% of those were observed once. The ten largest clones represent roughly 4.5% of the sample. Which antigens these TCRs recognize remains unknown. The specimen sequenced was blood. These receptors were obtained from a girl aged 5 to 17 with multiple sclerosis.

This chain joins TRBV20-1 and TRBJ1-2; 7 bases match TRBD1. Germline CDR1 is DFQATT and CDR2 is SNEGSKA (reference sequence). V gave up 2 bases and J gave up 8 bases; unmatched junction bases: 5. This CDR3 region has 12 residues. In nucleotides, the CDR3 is TGCAGTGCTAGAAAGCAGGGGGGCGGCTACACCTTC. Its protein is CSARKQGGGYTF.

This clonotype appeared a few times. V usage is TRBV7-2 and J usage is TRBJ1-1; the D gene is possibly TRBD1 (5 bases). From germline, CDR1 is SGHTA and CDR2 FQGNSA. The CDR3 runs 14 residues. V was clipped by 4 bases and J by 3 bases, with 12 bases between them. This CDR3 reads CASSSQGRYTEAFF. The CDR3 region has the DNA TGTGCCAGCAGCTCGCAGGGTAGGTACACTGAAGCTTTCTTT. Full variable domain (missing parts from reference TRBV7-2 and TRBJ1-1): GAGVSQSPSNKVTEKGKDVELRCDPISGHTALYWYRQSLGQGLEFLIYFQGNSAPDKSGLPSDRFSAERTGGSVSTLTIQRTQQEDSAVYLCASSSQGRYTEAFFGQGTRLTVV.

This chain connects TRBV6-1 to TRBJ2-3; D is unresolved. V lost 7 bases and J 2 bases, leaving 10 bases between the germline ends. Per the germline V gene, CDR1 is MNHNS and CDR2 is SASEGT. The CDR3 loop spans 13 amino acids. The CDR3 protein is CASKGGATDTQYF. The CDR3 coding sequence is TGTGCCAGCAAGGGCGGCGCCACAGATACGCAGTATTTT.

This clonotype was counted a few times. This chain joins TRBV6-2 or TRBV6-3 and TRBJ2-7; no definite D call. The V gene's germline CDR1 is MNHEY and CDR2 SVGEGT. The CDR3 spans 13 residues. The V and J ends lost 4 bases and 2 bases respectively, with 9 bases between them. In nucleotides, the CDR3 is TGTGCCAGCAGTTTTGGGCCCCCCTACGAGCAGTACTTC. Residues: CASSFGPPYEQYF.

Here the CDR3 reads CASSLQAGPDTQYF. The CDR3 region has the DNA TGTGCCAGCAGCTTACAAGCGGGGCCAGATACGCAGTATTTT. The chain uses TRBV7-3 and TRBJ2-3; TRBD2 agrees at 7 bases. The J segment lost 4 bases and the V segment lost 2 bases, leaving 3 bases of the junction unmatched. CDR3 size: 14 residues. Germline CDR1 and CDR2: SGHTA and FQGTGA.

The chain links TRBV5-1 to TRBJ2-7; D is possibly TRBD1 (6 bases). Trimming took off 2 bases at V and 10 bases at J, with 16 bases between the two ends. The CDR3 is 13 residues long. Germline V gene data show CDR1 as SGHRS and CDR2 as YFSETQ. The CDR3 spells CASSLRGTMDQYF. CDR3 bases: TGCGCCAGCAGCTTAAGGGGGACAATGGACCAGTACTTC.

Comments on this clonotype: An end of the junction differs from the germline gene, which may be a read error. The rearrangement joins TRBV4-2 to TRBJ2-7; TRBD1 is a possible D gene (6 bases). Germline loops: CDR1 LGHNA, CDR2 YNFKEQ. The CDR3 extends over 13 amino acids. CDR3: CASSQAGAHEQYF. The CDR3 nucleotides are TGTGCCAGCAGTCAAGCAGGGGCCCACGAGCAGTACTTC.

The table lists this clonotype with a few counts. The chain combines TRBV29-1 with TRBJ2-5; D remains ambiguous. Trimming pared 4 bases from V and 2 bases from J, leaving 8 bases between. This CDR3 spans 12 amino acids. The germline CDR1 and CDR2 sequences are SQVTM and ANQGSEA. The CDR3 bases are TGCAGCGTTGTAAACTCTCAAGAGACCCAGTACTTC. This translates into CSVVNSQETQYF.

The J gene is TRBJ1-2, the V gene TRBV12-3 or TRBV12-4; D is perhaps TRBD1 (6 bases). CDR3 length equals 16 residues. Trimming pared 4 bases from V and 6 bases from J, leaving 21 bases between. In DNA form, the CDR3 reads TGTGCCAGCAGTTCTAGGGGGGACCGCGGCCTAAATGGCTACACCTTC. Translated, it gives CASSSRGDRGLNGYTF.

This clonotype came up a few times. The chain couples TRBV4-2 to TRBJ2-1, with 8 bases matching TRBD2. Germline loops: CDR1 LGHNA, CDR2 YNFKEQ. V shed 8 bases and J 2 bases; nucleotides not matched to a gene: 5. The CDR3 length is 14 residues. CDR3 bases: TGTGCCAGCTCCCGGGAGGGGACCTACAATGAGCAGTTCTTC. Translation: CASSREGTYNEQFF.

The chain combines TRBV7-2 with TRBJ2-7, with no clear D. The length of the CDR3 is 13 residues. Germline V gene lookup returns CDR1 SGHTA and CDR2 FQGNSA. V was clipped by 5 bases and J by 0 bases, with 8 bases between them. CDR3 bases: TGTGCCAGCAGCCGCCATGACTCCTACGAGCAGTACTTC. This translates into CASSRHDSYEQYF.

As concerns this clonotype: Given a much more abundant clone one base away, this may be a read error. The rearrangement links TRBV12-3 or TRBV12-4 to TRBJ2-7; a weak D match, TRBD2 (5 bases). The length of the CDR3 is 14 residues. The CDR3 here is CVSSLGGVTYEQYF. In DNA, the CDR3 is TGTGTCAGCAGTTTAGGAGGTGTCACCTACGAGCAGTACTTC.

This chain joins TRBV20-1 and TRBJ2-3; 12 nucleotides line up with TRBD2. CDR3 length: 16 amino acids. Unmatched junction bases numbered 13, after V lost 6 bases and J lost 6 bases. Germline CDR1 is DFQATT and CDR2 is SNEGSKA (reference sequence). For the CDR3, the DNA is TGCAGTGCCCGATATTGGACTAGCGGGAAAGCGGATACGCAGTATTTT. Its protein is CSARYWTSGKADTQYF.

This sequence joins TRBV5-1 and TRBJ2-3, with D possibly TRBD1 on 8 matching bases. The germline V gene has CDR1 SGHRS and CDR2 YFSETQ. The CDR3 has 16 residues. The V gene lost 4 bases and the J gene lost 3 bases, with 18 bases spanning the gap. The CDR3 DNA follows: TGCGCCAGCAGCCAGGGGGGGGACAGGCGGACAGATACGCAGTATTTT. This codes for CASSQGGDRRTDTQYF.

The CDR3 DNA reads as TGTGCCATCAGTGAGTCCCTCCTGTGGGGGGTCGCCGATCGGGAGACCCAGTACTTC. This encodes CAISESLLWGVADRETQYF. The rearrangement joins TRBV10-3 to TRBJ2-5; TRBD2 is a possible D gene (6 bases). Germline V lookup: CDR1 ENHRY, CDR2 SYGVKD. CDR3 length: 19 amino acids. Trimming removed 0 bases at V and 5 bases at J, with 25 bases between.

CDR3 loop: CASRLNRQGRSDTQYF. DNA of the CDR3: TGTGCCAGCAGGCTCAATAGACAGGGGCGATCAGATACGCAGTATTTT. The V gene is TRBV3-1, the J gene TRBJ2-3; 8 nucleotides line up with TRBD1. V shed 6 bases and J 4 bases; nucleotides not matched to a gene: 12. The CDR3 length is 16 residues. Germline V lookup: CDR1 LGHDT, CDR2 YNNKEL (reference sequence).

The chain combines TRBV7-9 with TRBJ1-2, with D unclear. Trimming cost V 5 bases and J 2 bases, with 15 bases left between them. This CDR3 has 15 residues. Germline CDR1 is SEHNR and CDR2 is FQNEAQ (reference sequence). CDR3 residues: CASSLDGRWNYGYTF. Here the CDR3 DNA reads TGTGCCAGCAGCCTAGACGGGCGCTGGAACTATGGCTACACCTTC.

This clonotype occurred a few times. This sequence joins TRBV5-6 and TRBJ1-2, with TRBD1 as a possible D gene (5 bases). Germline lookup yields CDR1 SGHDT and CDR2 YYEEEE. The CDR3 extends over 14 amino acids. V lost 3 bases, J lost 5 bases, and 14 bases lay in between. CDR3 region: CASSSGTGRYGYTF. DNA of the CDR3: TGTGCCAGCAGCTCCGGGACGGGAAGATATGGCTACACCTTC.

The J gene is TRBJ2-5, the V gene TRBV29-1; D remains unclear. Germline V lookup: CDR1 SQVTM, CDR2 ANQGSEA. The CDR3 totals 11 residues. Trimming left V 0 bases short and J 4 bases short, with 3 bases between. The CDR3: CSVEERETQYF. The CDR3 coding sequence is TGCAGCGTTGAAGAAAGAGAGACCCAGTACTTC.

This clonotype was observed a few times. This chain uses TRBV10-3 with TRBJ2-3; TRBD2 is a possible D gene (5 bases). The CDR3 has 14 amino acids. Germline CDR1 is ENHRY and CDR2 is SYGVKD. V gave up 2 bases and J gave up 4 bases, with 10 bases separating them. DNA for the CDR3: TGTGCCATCAGTGAGACGATAGCGTCAGATACGCAGTATTTT. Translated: CAISETIASDTQYF.

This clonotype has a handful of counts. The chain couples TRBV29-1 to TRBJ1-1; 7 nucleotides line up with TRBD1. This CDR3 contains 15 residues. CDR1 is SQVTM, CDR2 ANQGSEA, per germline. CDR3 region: CSDPRDRKQHTEAFF. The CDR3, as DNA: TGCAGTGACCCCAGGGACAGAAAACAACACACTGAAGCTTTCTTT.

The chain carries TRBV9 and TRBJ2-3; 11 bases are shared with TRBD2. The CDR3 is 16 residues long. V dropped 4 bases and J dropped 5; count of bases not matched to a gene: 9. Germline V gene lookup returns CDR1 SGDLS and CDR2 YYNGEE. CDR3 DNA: TGTGCCAGCAGCCCCCAACTAGCGGGAGTGGAAGATACGCAGTATTTT. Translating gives CASSPQLAGVEDTQYF.

Here the CDR3 DNA reads TGTGCCAGCAGCCCTTCGCTAGCGGGGGTAGACAATGAGCAGTTCTTC. Its protein product is CASSPSLAGVDNEQFF. The chain is built from TRBV6-2 or TRBV6-3 and TRBJ2-1, with 10 positions matching TRBD2. Germline loops: CDR1 MNHEY, CDR2 SVGEGT. The CDR3 runs to 16 residues. With V trimmed by 6 bases and J by 5 bases, 10 bases remained unmatched.

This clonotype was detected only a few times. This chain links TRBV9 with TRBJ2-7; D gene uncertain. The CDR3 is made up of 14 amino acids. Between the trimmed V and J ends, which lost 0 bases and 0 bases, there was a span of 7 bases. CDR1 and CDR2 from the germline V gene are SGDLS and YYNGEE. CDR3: CASSVDGASYEQYF. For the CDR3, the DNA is TGTGCCAGCAGCGTAGATGGCGCCTCCTACGAGCAGTACTTC.

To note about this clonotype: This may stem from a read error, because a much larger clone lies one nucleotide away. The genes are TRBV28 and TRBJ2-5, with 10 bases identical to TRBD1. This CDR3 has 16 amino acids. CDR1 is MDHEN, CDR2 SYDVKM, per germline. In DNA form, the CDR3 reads TGTGCCAGCAGTTTATGGGGACAGGGGAGGTTGGAGACCCGGTACTTC. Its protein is CASSLWGQGRLETRYF.

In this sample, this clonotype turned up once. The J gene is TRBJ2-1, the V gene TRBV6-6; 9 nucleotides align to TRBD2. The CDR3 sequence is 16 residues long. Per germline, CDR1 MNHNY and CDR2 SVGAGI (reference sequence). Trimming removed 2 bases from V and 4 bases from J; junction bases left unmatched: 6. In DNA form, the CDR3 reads TGTGCCAGCAGTTACCGGCGGGAGGGCCCTTACAATGAGCAGTTCTTC. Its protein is CASSYRREGPYNEQFF.

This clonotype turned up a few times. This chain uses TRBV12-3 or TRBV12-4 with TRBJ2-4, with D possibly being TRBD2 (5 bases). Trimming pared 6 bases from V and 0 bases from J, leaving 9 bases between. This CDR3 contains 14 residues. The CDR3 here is CASSRGLAKNIQYF. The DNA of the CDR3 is TGTGCCAGCAGCCGTGGACTAGCCAAAAACATTCAGTACTTC.

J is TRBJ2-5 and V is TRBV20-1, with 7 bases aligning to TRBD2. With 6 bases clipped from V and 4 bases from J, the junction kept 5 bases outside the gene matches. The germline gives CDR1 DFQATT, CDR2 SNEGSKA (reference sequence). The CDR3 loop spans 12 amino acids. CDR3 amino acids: CSARLASETQYF. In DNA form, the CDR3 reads TGCAGTGCCCGACTAGCTTCAGAGACCCAGTACTTC.

Here the CDR3 DNA reads TGTGCCAGCGGGCAGTCCCAGATCAACGAGCAGTACTTC. Protein sequence: CASGQSQINEQYF. The chain recombines TRBV6-6 with TRBJ2-4, with D unresolved. Gene TRBJ2-7 matches the end of the DNA better, so the J call may be wrong. Germline loops: CDR1 MNHNY, CDR2 SVGAGI (reference sequence). The CDR3 contains 13 residues.

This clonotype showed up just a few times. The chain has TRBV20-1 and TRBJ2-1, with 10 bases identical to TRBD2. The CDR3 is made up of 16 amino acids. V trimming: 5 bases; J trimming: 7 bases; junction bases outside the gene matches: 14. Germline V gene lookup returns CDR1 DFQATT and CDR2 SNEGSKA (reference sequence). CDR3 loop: CSAGGPGLALGNEQFF. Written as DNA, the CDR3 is TGCAGTGCTGGAGGACCGGGACTAGCGCTTGGGAATGAGCAGTTCTTC.

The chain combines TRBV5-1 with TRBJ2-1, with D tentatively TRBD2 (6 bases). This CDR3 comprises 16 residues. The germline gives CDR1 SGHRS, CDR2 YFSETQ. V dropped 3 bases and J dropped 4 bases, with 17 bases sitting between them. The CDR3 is CASSSRWAGLYNEQFF. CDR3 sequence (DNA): TGCGCCAGCAGCTCTCGGTGGGCGGGATTATACAATGAGCAGTTCTTC.